The 20 T cell receptor beta chains listed next were all sequenced from one sample in a study of T cell responses to AZD1222 COVID-19 vaccine. Data came from immunoSEQ multiplex PCR; TCRdb stores just in-frame clones and leaves some out. The repertoire holds 150,000 to 200,000 clones, with about 88% as singletons. The sample consisted of peripheral blood, taken on day 0 of AZD1222 vaccination. The receptors here all came from an adult in good health.

This chain connects TRBV11-2 to TRBJ2-7; TRBD1 is a possible D gene (5 bases). Germline assignment: CDR1 SGHAT and CDR2 FQNNGV. The CDR3 spans 16 residues. Trimming left V 4 bases short and J 1 base short, with 17 bases between. This CDR3 reads CASSSIGQGSSYEQYV. The CDR3 nucleotides read TGTGCCAGCAGCTCAATAGGACAAGGAAGTTCCTACGAGCAGTACGTC.

V is TRBV5-1 and J is TRBJ1-1; D gene ambiguous. Trimming took off 4 bases at V and 6 bases at J, with 13 bases between the two ends. Looked up from germline, CDR1 is SGHRS and CDR2 is YFSETQ. This CDR3 region has 13 residues. Here the CDR3 reads CASSREGSAEAFF. CDR3 nucleotides: TGCGCCAGCAGCCGTGAAGGGTCCGCTGAAGCTTTCTTT.

The chain carries TRBV28 and TRBJ1-5, with 8 bases lining up with TRBD1. CDR1 and CDR2 from the germline V gene are MDHEN and SYDVKM. V dropped 4 bases and J dropped 3; count of bases not matched to a gene: 11. CDR3 size: 17 residues. The CDR3 DNA is TGTGCCAGCAGTTCAGGGGGCTACTGGTCCCTCAATCAGCCCCAGCATTTT. The encoded protein is CASSSGGYWSLNQPQHF. The whole variable domain, remainder taken from reference TRBV28 and TRBJ1-5, is DVKVTQSSRYLVKRTGEKVFLECVQDMDHENMFWYRQDPGLGLRLIYFSYDVKMKEKGDIPEGYSVSREKKERFSLILESASTNQTSMYLCASSSGGYWSLNQPQHFGDGTRLSIL.

The gene calls are TRBV28 and TRBJ1-6; D is uncertain. In germline, CDR1 is MDHEN, CDR2 SYDVKM. V dropped 3 bases and J dropped 3 bases, with 6 bases sitting between them. The CDR3 is 14 residues long. CDR3 in DNA: TGTGCCAGCAGTTTTACAGTCTATAATTCACCCCTCCACTTT. Protein: CASSFTVYNSPLHF.

The chain joins TRBV19 to TRBJ1-5, with unresolved D. V dropped 5 bases and J dropped 3 bases, with 11 bases sitting between them. The CDR3 runs 14 residues. Germline-derived CDR1 and CDR2 are LNHDA and SQIVND (reference sequence). CDR3 DNA: TGTGCCAGTAGTTCCGGGATGCCCAATCAGCCCCAGCATTTT. Its translation: CASSSGMPNQPQHF. The full variable domain, completed using reference TRBV19 and TRBJ1-5, is DGGITQSPKYLFRKEGQNVTLSCEQNLNHDAMYWYRQDPGQGLRLIYYSQIVNDFQKGDIAEGYSVSREKKESFPLTVTSAQKNPTAFYLCASSSGMPNQPQHFGDGTRLSIL.

The DNA for the CDR3 is TGTGCCAGCAGCGTGACAGCGAACACTGAAGCTTTCTTT. Its translation: CASSVTANTEAFF. V gene TRBV9 combines with J gene TRBJ1-1, with a possible D match to TRBD1 (5 bases). The V end was cut by 2 bases, the J end by 1 base, with 6 bases between. The CDR3 is made up of 13 amino acids. Germline V gene data show CDR1 as SGDLS and CDR2 as YYNGEE.

J is TRBJ1-1 and V is TRBV5-6; the match to TRBD1 covers 7 bases. The CDR3 is made up of 16 amino acids. V was pared by 4 bases and J by 0 bases, with 9 bases of the junction left unmatched. Germline values: CDR1 SGHDT, CDR2 YYEEEE. The CDR3 DNA follows: TGTGCCAGCAGCCTGACAGGGAGATTTATGAACACTGAAGCTTTCTTT. Translated: CASSLTGRFMNTEAFF.

This clone came up a few times. The chain combines TRBV6-5 with TRBJ1-1; tentatively, D is TRBD1 (6 bases). Germline loops: CDR1 MNHEY, CDR2 SVGAGI. V was shortened by 7 bases and J by 5 bases, with 20 bases between the two germline ends. The CDR3 runs 15 residues. CDR3 sequence reads: CASIPSTGRGTEAFF. CDR3 DNA sequence: TGTGCCAGCATCCCCTCGACAGGTCGGGGGACTGAAGCTTTCTTT.

This chain uses TRBV5-1 with TRBJ1-4; 8 nucleotides line up with TRBD1. The CDR3 runs to 14 residues. The V gene end was trimmed by 2 bases and the J gene end by 10 bases; junction bases not matched to a gene: 7. Germline lookup yields CDR1 SGHRS and CDR2 YFSETQ. CDR3 residues: CASSFGQGAGKLFF. The CDR3, as DNA: TGCGCCAGCAGCTTCGGGCAGGGGGCAGGAAAACTGTTTTTT. Full variable domain (rest looked up from reference TRBV5-1 and TRBJ1-4): KAGVTQTPRYLIKTRGQQVTLSCSPISGHRSVSWYQQTPGQGLQFLFEYFSETQRNKGNFPGRFSGRQFSNSRSEMNVSTLELGDSALYLCASSFGQGAGKLFFGSGTQLSVL.

Here the CDR3 DNA reads TGTGCCAGCAGCCAGGAGCGGGGCACAGATACGCAGTATTTT. Residues: CASSQERGTDTQYF. The chain couples TRBV3-1 (or the pseudogene TRBV3-2) to TRBJ2-3; D possibly corresponds to TRBD2 (6 bases). The V gene's germline CDR1 is LGHDT and CDR2 YNNKEL (reference sequence). The CDR3 is 14 amino acids. Trimming took 3 bases from V and 1 from J, leaving 8 bases between them.

CDR3 residues: CASSTGRRNEQFF. In nucleotides, the CDR3 is TGCGCCAGCAGTACTGGGCGCCGCAATGAGCAGTTCTTC. V usage is TRBV5-1 and J usage is TRBJ2-1; D is unclear. Germline V gene lookup returns CDR1 SGHRS and CDR2 YFSETQ. The CDR3 contains 13 residues. V was shortened by 5 bases and J by 6 bases, with 12 bases between the two germline ends.

The chain uses TRBV7-2 and TRBJ1-2, with D maybe TRBD1 (6 bases). V was clipped by 5 bases and J by 4 bases, with 14 bases between them. The CDR3 covers 14 residues. The germline CDR1 and CDR2 sequences are SGHTA and FQGNSA. CDR3 DNA: TGTGCCAGCAGCAAAAGGACAGCCGCCTATGGCTACACCTTC. Protein product: CASSKRTAAYGYTF.

This chain links TRBV20-1 with TRBJ1-5; D perhaps matches TRBD1 (5 bases). This CDR3 has 14 residues. The V gene's germline CDR1 is DFQATT and CDR2 SNEGSKA (reference sequence). Trimming left V 3 bases short and J 15 bases short, with 24 bases between. This CDR3 is CSASSTGPLARWHF. For the CDR3, the DNA is TGCAGTGCTAGTTCTACAGGTCCATTGGCACGATGGCATTTT.

This clone was recorded only once. The chain uses TRBV10-3 and TRBJ2-3; D ambiguous. The CDR3 sequence is 14 residues long. Germline V CDR1 and CDR2: ENHRY, SYGVKD. Trimming removed 9 bases from V and 1 base from J, with 14 bases in between. CDR3 region: CAISTFSGTDTQYF. DNA of the CDR3: TGTGCCATTTCGACCTTTTCGGGCACAGATACGCAGTATTTT.

The genes are TRBV23-1 and TRBJ2-7; D is unresolved. TRBV23-1 is designated an ORF whose function remains uncertain. With 4 bases removed from V and 4 bases from J, the gap between germline ends came to 5 bases. This CDR3 spans 11 amino acids. DNA of the CDR3: TGCGCCAGCAGTCCCCAGTACGAGCAGTACTTC. The encoded protein is CASSPQYEQYF.

This rearrangement joins TRBV27 to TRBJ2-6; D unresolved. Germline values: CDR1 MNHEY, CDR2 SMNVEV (reference sequence). This CDR3 spans 15 amino acids. Trimming shortened V by 7 bases and J by 1 base, and 11 bases separated the two germline ends. The CDR3 sequence is CASTLTPSGANVLTF. CDR3 nucleotides: TGTGCCAGCACCCTGACCCCTTCTGGGGCCAACGTCCTGACTTTC.

The chain uses TRBV4-3 and TRBJ2-1, with a tentative D call TRBD1 (6 bases). Deletions cut 4 bases from V and 4 bases from J, with 17 bases between. Germline CDR1 reads LGHNA; CDR2 reads YSLEER. This CDR3 comprises 16 residues. The CDR3 bases are TGCGCCAGCAGCCTCCGGATAGGGGGTGATTACAATGAGCAGTTCTTC. It translates to CASSLRIGGDYNEQFF.

The chain employs TRBV28 and TRBJ2-3; a weak D match, TRBD1 (6 bases). The CDR3 consists of 13 residues. CDR1 and CDR2 from the germline V gene are MDHEN and SYDVKM. Deletions cut 9 bases from V and 0 bases from J, with 10 bases between. The CDR3 is CASMGASTDTQYF. DNA for the CDR3: TGTGCCAGTATGGGGGCCAGCACAGATACGCAGTATTTT. Supplemented by reference TRBV28 and TRBJ2-3, the full variable domain reads DVKVTQSSRYLVKRTGEKVFLECVQDMDHENMFWYRQDPGLGLRLIYFSYDVKMKEKGDIPEGYSVSREKKERFSLILESASTNQTSMYLCASMGASTDTQYFGPGTRLTVL.

The chain combines TRBV6-5 with TRBJ2-3, with 9 bases identical to TRBD2. The CDR3 runs 14 residues. V trimming: 5 bases; J trimming: 4 bases; junction bases outside the gene matches: 4. Germline V lookup: CDR1 MNHEY, CDR2 SVGAGI. CDR3 sequence reads: CASSQLAGSDTQYF. The CDR3 bases are TGTGCCAGCAGTCAACTAGCGGGCTCAGATACGCAGTATTTT.

The rearrangement uses TRBV2 and TRBJ1-5; TRBD1 matches 7 bases. The CDR3 is 16 residues long. Per the germline V gene, CDR1 is SNHLY and CDR2 is FYNNEI. J gave up 4 bases and V 6 bases, and 12 bases lay outside the gene matches. CDR3: CASSETGTARNQPQHF. The CDR3 DNA reads as TGTGCCAGCAGCGAAACCGGGACAGCAAGAAATCAGCCCCAGCATTTT.